The sample holds a few counts of the clone carrying this T cell receptor (beta chain). MiXCR, applied by TCRdb to the 5' RACE reads, yields one record per CDR3 protein. The sample lists around 610,000 distinct CDR3 sequences; 13% were seen once. This sample is part of a study of T cells after yellow fever vaccination. Germline lookup yields CDR1 LGHNA and CDR2 YSLEER. V lost 0 bases, J lost 5 bases, and 8 bases lay in between. The CDR3 spans 13 residues. The chain uses TRBV4-3 and TRBJ2-7; D perhaps matches TRBD2 (5 bases). The TCR sequence derives from a man younger than 40 who received the YFV17D yellow fever vaccine. The specimen comprised PBMCs, sampled on the day of the yellow fever booster vaccination. CDR3 protein: CASSQETRNEQYF. CDR3 sequence (DNA): TGCGCCAGCAGCCAAGAAACTAGAAACGAGCAGTACTTC.